One and the same sample provided the 12 T cell receptor beta chains below, sequenced in a study of blood T cell repertoires in COVID-19. Assay: immunoSEQ multiplex PCR; the TCRdb copy retains only in-frame clones and omits some. The sample includes about 430,000 clones, approximately 87% of them seen just once. The sequenced material came from PBMCs or T cells enriched from blood (not recorded which). The receptors were gathered from a woman aged 25 to 39 with acute COVID-19.

This clone was detected once. The rearrangement joins TRBV7-9 to TRBJ2-7; TRBD1 is a possible D gene (6 bases). Germline CDR1 is SEHNR and CDR2 is FQNEAQ (reference sequence). This CDR3 is built from 14 residues. Trimming left V 1 base short and J 3 bases short, with 10 bases between. DNA for the CDR3: TGTGCCAGCAGCTTAGACGCAGGGGTCTACGAGCAGTACTTC. Amino acid sequence: CASSLDAGVYEQYF.

V gene TRBV27 combines with J gene TRBJ1-4, with D uncertain. CDR1 and CDR2 (germline): MNHEY, SMNVEV (reference sequence). The CDR3 length is 15 residues. V gave up 0 bases and J gave up 6 bases, with 11 bases separating them. The CDR3 is CASSLSFRNHEKLFF. In DNA, the CDR3 is TGTGCCAGCAGTTTATCGTTCAGGAACCATGAAAAACTGTTTTTT.

J is TRBJ2-1 and V is TRBV9, with 11 bases matching TRBD2. V was clipped by 4 bases and J by 7 bases; unmatched bases: 10. The germline gives CDR1 SGDLS, CDR2 YYNGEE. This CDR3 spans 16 amino acids. The CDR3 nucleotides read TGTGCCAGCAGCCACAGGACTAGCGGGTGGCGGAATGAGCAGTTCTTC. It translates to CASSHRTSGWRNEQFF. Full variable domain (missing parts from reference TRBV9 and TRBJ2-1): DSGVTQTPKHLITATGQRVTLRCSPRSGDLSVYWYQQSLDQGLQFLIQYYNGEERAKGNILERFSAQQFPDLHSELNLSSLELGDSALYFCASSHRTSGWRNEQFFGPGTRLTVL.

This clone was observed a few times. This chain connects TRBV12-2 to TRBJ1-5. TRBV12-2 counts as a pseudogene. The CDR3 covers 16 residues. The CDR3 DNA reads as TGTGCAAGTCGCCCCGGTAAGGGGACGGGAGTTCAGCCCCAGCATTTT. Its translation is CASRPGKGTGVQPQHF.

The chain has TRBV5-5 and TRBJ2-7; a weak D match, TRBD2 (5 bases). The germline V and J ends were trimmed by 1 base and 0 bases, with 8 bases remaining between them. The CDR3 spans 14 residues. Germline-derived CDR1 and CDR2 are SGHKS and YYEKEE (reference sequence). CDR3 sequence (DNA): TGTGCCAGCAGCTTGTTTCGGGACTCCTACGAGCAGTACTTC. This sequence encodes CASSLFRDSYEQYF.

The rearrangement joins TRBV6-5 to TRBJ1-4; the match to TRBD1 covers 8 bases. With 5 bases clipped from V and 5 bases from J, the junction kept 4 bases outside the gene matches. Per germline, CDR1 MNHEY and CDR2 SVGAGI. The CDR3 loop spans 14 amino acids. CDR3 nucleotides: TGTGCCAGCAGTCGACAGGGGACAAATGAAAAACTGTTTTTT. It is translated as CASSRQGTNEKLFF.

The chain carries TRBV19 and TRBJ1-5, with 7 positions matching TRBD1. The germline gives CDR1 LNHDA, CDR2 SQIVND (reference sequence). V gave up 4 bases and J gave up 4 bases; unmatched junction bases: 7. The CDR3 covers 15 residues. The CDR3 region has the DNA TGTGCCAGTAGTAGACCCACGGGACAGAATCAGCCCCAGCATTTT. It translates to CASSRPTGQNQPQHF.

This rearrangement joins TRBV10-3 to TRBJ2-2; TRBD2 matches at 11 bases. This CDR3 region has 17 residues. The germline gives CDR1 ENHRY, CDR2 SYGVKD. With 6 bases clipped from V and 7 bases from J, the junction kept 13 bases outside the gene matches. The CDR3 loop is CAIRNSGGARIYGELFF. In DNA form, the CDR3 reads TGTGCCATCAGAAATAGCGGGGGGGCCCGTATATACGGGGAGCTGTTTTTT.

This chain links TRBV19 with TRBJ2-4, with D possibly matching TRBD2 (5 bases). Trimming pared 0 bases from V and 2 bases from J, leaving 17 bases between. CDR3 length equals 18 residues. Germline V lookup: CDR1 LNHDA, CDR2 SQIVND (reference sequence). The DNA of the CDR3 is TGTGCCAGTAGTATAGATTTTACGAGGGAGATGCCCAAAAACATTCAGTACTTC. This gives the protein CASSIDFTREMPKNIQYF.

The chain recombines TRBV6-1 with TRBJ1-5, with a tentative D call TRBD1 (5 bases). The germline V and J ends were trimmed by 1 base and 2 bases, with 9 bases remaining between them. CDR3 length: 15 amino acids. Germline values: CDR1 MNHNS, CDR2 SASEGT. CDR3 protein: CASSEVGGGNQPQHF. The CDR3 DNA follows: TGTGCCAGCAGTGAAGTGGGAGGGGGCAATCAGCCCCAGCATTTT.

This chain joins TRBV7-3 and TRBJ2-2, with TRBD2 as a possible D gene (8 bases). Germline V lookup: CDR1 SGHTA, CDR2 FQGTGA. The CDR3 runs 16 residues. With 5 bases removed from V and 2 bases from J, the gap between germline ends came to 15 bases. The CDR3: CASSKRGTVNTGELFF. The DNA for the CDR3 is TGTGCCAGCAGCAAGCGGGGGACAGTAAACACCGGGGAGCTGTTTTTT. The full variable domain, with the rest looked up from reference TRBV7-3 and TRBJ2-2, is GAGVSQTPSNKVTEKGKYVELRCDPISGHTALYWYRQSLGQGPEFLIYFQGTGAADDSGLPNDRFFAVRPEGSVSTLKIQRTERGDSAVYLCASSKRGTVNTGELFFGEGSRLTVL.

This clone was recorded a few times. The V call is TRBV2, the J call TRBJ1-4; perhaps TRBD1 as D (6 bases). CDR1 and CDR2 from the germline V gene are SNHLY and FYNNEI. Trimming stripped 6 bases from V and 4 bases from J, with 15 bases between. The CDR3 has 15 amino acids. The CDR3 sequence: CASRRPRGHNEKLFF. The DNA of the CDR3 is TGTGCCAGCAGACGGCCGCGGGGGCATAATGAAAAACTGTTTTTT.